This T cell receptor (beta chain) was observed in a study of blood T cell repertoires in COVID-19. Study-wide context: Samples came from the United States, Italy and Spain, spanning acute and convalescent COVID-19. Nucleic acid was either cDNA or gDNA, and it came from T cells, B-cell-depleted T cells, or PBMCs.

Grouping used clinical history reported by participants in a survey and questionnaire. Symptom resolution, clearance, or two negative PCRs marked the recovered donors of Cohort 3. The data were produced by immunoSEQ multiplex PCR, yet TCRdb's version contains in-frame clones alone and is incomplete. The sample lists some 350,000 clones; less than 90% were seen once. On this clone itself: Its ends do not fully match the called genes, so a read error is possible.

The germline gives CDR1 SSHAT, CDR2 FNYEAQ (reference sequence). This CDR3 comprises 14 residues. What was sequenced was PBMCs or T cells enriched from blood (not recorded which). The TCR comes from a woman aged 25-40 years who had recovered from COVID-19. The chain joins TRBV7-7 to TRBJ1-1, with D possibly matching TRBD1 (6 bases). This CDR3 reads CASSALTGYTEAFF. Written as DNA, the CDR3 is TGTGCTAGCAGCGCTTTAACAGGGTATACTGAAGCTTTCTTT.